A single T cell receptor beta chain is shown here with its context. The antigen it binds to is not known. Base qualities were left out, and no much larger clone turns up one base away. TCRbeta CDR3 regions were amplified from genomic DNA using the immunoSEQ Assay, a bias-controlled multiplex PCR. The authors processed their data as follows. The number of nucleated cells in each sample was estimated from the amplification of reference gene primers within the assay. Sequence reads were collapsed and filtered to measure the absolute abundance of every unique TCRbeta CDR3 rearrangement. For each sample, productive Simpson clonality was calculated by taking the square root of Simpson's diversity index across productive rearrangements. As stored in TCRdb, this immuneACCESS dataset retains in-frame rearrangements with V and J assigned. A fraction of the clones does not appear; measured against another copy, unresolved V genes explain less than half of the discrepancy, and the remainder lacks a known reason. V and J calls and clone size are copied from that table; D and trimming were computed from the DNA. The sample table contains nearly 55,000 clones; only one count was recorded for just over 85% of them. The ten largest clones add up to about 12% of the sample.

Each collaborating institution followed its own protocols to collect whole blood in K2EDTA tubes. Collaborator samples were shipped for TCRbeta analysis as frozen whole blood, isolated PBMCs, or DNA extracted from either sample type. The source of the sample is a study of blood T cell repertoires in COVID-19 (dated by TCRdb to the early 2020s). Turning to the overall study: Samples from collaborators originated in the United States, Italy and Spain and spanned both the acute and convalescent phases of COVID-19. The prospective study material was composed of cDNA or gDNA derived from T cells, B-cell-depleted T cells, or PBMCs. The sample metadata nearly always contained a de-identified subject ID, COVID-19 status, age in years and sex. The samples were drawn from the first 160 participants of the ongoing ImmuneRACE study and from 1,254 subjects provided by 6 global collaborators. A freely available public database, intended as a resource for researchers studying the immune response to SARS-CoV-2, is where the repertoires were released. HLA class I and class II types, where available, came from metadata supplied by the sample provider rather than from assay-based typing. Subjects who had been exposed to COVID-19, were actively infected with it, or had recovered from it provided the deeply sampled blood TCRbeta repertoires that made up the dataset.

Broader findings and caveats from the paper: The quantity of clinical and demographic metadata differed by source and by participant and was supplied without curation.

The germline V and J ends show losses of 5 bases and 2 bases respectively, and no gene match explains 3 bases of the junction. For CDR1 and CDR2, the germline V gene lists SGHAT and FQNNGV. Inclusive of the bounding cysteine and phenylalanine, the CDR3 is 15 residues long. Left in the record is the CDR3 DNA by itself, 45 bases read in frame from the first base. The material sequenced was peripheral blood. The TCR sequence derives from a man in his 70s with active COVID-19. The sequence joins TRBV11-2 to TRBJ2-7, with 13 central nucleotides matching TRBD2. The CDR3: CASSRLAGGTYEQYF. DNA sequence: TGTGCCAGCAGCCGACTAGCGGGGGGTACCTACGAGCAGTACTTC.